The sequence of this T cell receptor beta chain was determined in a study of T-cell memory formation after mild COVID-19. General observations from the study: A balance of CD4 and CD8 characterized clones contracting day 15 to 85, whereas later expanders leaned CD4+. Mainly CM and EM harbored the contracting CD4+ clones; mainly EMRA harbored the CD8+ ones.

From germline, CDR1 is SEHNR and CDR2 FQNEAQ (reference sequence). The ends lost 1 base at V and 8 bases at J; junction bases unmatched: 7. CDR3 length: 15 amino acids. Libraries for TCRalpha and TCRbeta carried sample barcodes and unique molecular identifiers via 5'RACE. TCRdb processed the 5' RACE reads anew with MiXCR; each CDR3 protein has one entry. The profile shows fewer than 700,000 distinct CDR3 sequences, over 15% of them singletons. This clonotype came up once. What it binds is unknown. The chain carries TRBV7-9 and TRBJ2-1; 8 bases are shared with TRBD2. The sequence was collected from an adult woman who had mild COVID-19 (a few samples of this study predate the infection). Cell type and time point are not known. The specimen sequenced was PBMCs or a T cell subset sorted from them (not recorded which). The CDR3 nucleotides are TGTGCCAGCAGCTTAGATAGCGGGAACAGCGATGAGCAGTTCTTC. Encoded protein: CASSLDSGNSDEQFF.